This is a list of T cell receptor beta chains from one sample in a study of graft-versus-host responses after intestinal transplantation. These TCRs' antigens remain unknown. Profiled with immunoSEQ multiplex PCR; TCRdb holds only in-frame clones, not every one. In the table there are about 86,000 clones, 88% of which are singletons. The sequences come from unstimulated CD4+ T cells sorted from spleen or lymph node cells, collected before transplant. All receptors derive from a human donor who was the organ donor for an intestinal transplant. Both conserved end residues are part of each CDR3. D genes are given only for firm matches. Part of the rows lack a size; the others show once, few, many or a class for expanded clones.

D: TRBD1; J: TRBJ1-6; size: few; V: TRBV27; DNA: TGTGCCAGCAGTCCTCAAAAGGGACAGAGGAATTCACCCCTCCACTTT; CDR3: CASSPQKGQRNSPLHF
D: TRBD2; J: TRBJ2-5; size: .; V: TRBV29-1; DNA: TGCAGCGCCGACGGGACTACCGTTGAGACCCAGTACTTC; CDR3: CSADGTTVETQYF
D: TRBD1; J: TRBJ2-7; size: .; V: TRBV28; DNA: TGTGCCAGCAGTTTAAGTCAGGGGGCCGCCGAGCAGTACTTC; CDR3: CASSLSQGAAEQYF
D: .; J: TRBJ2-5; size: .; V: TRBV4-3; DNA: TGCGCCAGCAGCCAAGAATGGGCGAAGACCCAGTACTTC; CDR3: CASSQEWAKTQYF
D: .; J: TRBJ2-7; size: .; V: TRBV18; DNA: TGTGCCAGCTCACCGGCCACCAACTACGAGCAGTACTTC; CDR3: CASSPATNYEQYF
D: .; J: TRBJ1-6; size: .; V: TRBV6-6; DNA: TGTGCCAGCACGGTAGAATACCGGTCCTATAATTCACCCCTCCACTTT; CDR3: CASTVEYRSYNSPLHF
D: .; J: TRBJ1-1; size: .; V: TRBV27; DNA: TGTGCCAGCAGTATCCTAGTAAACACTGAAGCTTTCTTT; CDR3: CASSILVNTEAFF
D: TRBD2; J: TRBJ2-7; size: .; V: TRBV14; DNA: TGTGCCAGCAGCCCCCTTAGCGGGAGCTCCTACGAGCAGTACTTC; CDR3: CASSPLSGSSYEQYF
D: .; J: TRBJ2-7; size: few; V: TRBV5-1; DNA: TGCGCCAGCAGCTTGGGGCACGAGCAGTACTTC; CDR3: CASSLGHEQYF
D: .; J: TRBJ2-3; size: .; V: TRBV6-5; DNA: TGTGCCAGCAGTTACGCGGGCCGGAGCACAGATACGCAGTATTTT; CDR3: CASSYAGRSTDTQYF
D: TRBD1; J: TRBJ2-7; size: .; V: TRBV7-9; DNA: TGTGCCAGCAGCTCCGGGACAGGGGGCAAAGTACGATACGAGCAGTACTTC; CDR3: CASSSGTGGKVRYEQYF
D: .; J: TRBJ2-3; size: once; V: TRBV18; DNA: TGTGCCAGCTCACTGTTGGGGCGGAGCACAGATACGCAGTATTTT; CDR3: CASSLLGRSTDTQYF
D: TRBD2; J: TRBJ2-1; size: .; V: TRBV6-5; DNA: TGTGCCAGCAGGGGACTAGTGATAAATGAGCAGTTCTTC; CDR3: CASRGLVINEQFF
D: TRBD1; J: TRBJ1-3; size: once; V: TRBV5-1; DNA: TGCGCCAGCAGCTTCACAGGGGGCGCGGTAACTGGAAACACCATATATTTT; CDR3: CASSFTGGAVTGNTIYF
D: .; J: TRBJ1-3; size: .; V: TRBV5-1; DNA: TGCGCCAGCAGCTTGGCCAGGCAGGGGACTGGAAACACCATATATTTT; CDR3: CASSLARQGTGNTIYF
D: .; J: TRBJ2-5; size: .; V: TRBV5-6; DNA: TGTGCCAGCAGCCCGGATCCCGGAGTAGAGACCCAGTACTTC; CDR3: CASSPDPGVETQYF